The source of this T cell receptor beta chain is a study of cytomegalovirus exposure and HLA in healthy donors. Study-wide results and limits: Altogether, 164 TCR beta chains were recorded as cytomegalovirus-associated.

Researchers ran the PCR with 60 Vbeta and 13 Jbeta primers. Assay used: immunoSEQ multiplex PCR; TCRdb lists only in-frame clones, some missing. Of 130,000 to 150,000 clones listed, about 80% are singletons. Germline V gene lookup returns CDR1 SEHNR and CDR2 FQNEAQ (reference sequence). This CDR3 region has 13 residues. V dropped 3 bases and J dropped 3; count of bases not matched to a gene: 1. This clone was seen only a few times. What it binds is unknown. Other DNA variants within this sample encode the same CDR3. The sequence was collected from a man aged 25 to 45 in good health and CMV-seronegative. Sequenced: PBMCs. The chain employs TRBV7-9 and TRBJ2-7; 8 nucleotides align to TRBD2. CDR3 protein: CASSLSGGYEQYF. The CDR3 nucleotides are TGTGCCAGCAGCTTGAGCGGGGGCTACGAGCAGTACTTC. Full variable domain (missing parts from reference TRBV7-9 and TRBJ2-7): DTGVSQNPRHKITKRGQNVTFRCDPISEHNRLYWYRQTLGQGPEFLTYFQNEAQLEKSRLLSDRFSAERPKGSFSTLEIQRTEQGDSAMYLCASSLSGGYEQYFGPGTRLTVT.